One and the same sample provided the 21 T cell receptor beta chains below, sequenced in a study of blood T cell repertoires in COVID-19. Profiling relied on immunoSEQ multiplex PCR, and the TCRdb table lists in-frame clones only, not all of them. The data show 55,000 to 90,000 clones, with around nine tenths seen just once and over 10% held by the top ten. The sequenced sample consisted of peripheral blood. These receptor sequences come from a woman aged 55 to 70 with acute or convalescent COVID-19.

The chain uses TRBV9 and TRBJ2-3, with 9 bases fitting TRBD2. The CDR3 runs to 17 residues. Unmatched junction bases numbered 13, after V lost 2 bases and J lost 6 bases. Germline V lookup: CDR1 SGDLS, CDR2 YYNGEE. The CDR3 nucleotides read TGTGCCAGCAGCGTTGAGGCGGGGGGGATTTTTTTGGATACGCAGTATTTT. This codes for CASSVEAGGIFLDTQYF.

The V gene is TRBV4-2, the J gene TRBJ2-5; TRBD1 matches 7 bases. Unmatched junction bases numbered 2, after V lost 0 bases and J lost 4 bases. CDR3 length: 14 residues. The germline V gene encodes CDR1 LGHNA and CDR2 YNFKEQ. CDR3 protein: CASSQDYRGETQYF. The CDR3 DNA follows: TGTGCCAGCAGCCAAGATTACAGGGGAGAGACCCAGTACTTC.

The V and J genes are TRBV5-6 and TRBJ2-3; 14 bases agree with TRBD2. The CDR3 spans 17 residues. V dropped 4 bases and J dropped 1; count of bases not matched to a gene: 5. Germline assignment: CDR1 SGHDT and CDR2 YYEEEE. The CDR3 reads CASSLPGLAGGTDTQYF. For the CDR3, the DNA is TGTGCCAGCAGCCTACCGGGACTAGCGGGGGGCACAGATACGCAGTATTTT.

This chain connects TRBV5-1 to TRBJ2-2; 7 bases line up with TRBD1. CDR1 is SGHRS and CDR2 is YFSETQ in the germline V gene. The CDR3 is made up of 15 amino acids. V trimming: 3 bases; J trimming: 2 bases; junction bases outside the gene matches: 4. CDR3 sequence (DNA): TGCGCCAGCAGCTCGGGGACAGCTAACACCGGGGAGCTGTTTTTT. Protein: CASSSGTANTGELFF.

In this sample, this clone turned up once. The rearrangement joins TRBV2 to TRBJ1-3; 8 bases map to TRBD1. The trim removed 8 bases at V and 4 bases at J, leaving 4 bases unmatched. CDR1 is SNHLY and CDR2 is FYNNEI in the germline V gene. The CDR3 length is 13 residues. The CDR3 here is CASGQGRGNTIYF. The CDR3 coding sequence is TGTGCCAGCGGACAGGGCAGAGGAAACACCATATATTTT.

The chain combines TRBV6-5 with TRBJ2-5; TRBD2 matches 8 bases. Germline V CDR1 and CDR2: MNHEY, SVGAGI. The CDR3 contains 16 residues. The V and J ends lost 2 bases and 5 bases, in that order; junction bases with no gene match: 10. The CDR3 spells CASSYRGGPGPETQYF. CDR3 nucleotides: TGTGCCAGCAGTTACCGCGGGGGGCCCGGTCCGGAGACCCAGTACTTC.

The CDR3 reads CASSWTSGGNSEQFF. The DNA of the CDR3 is TGCGCCAGCAGCTGGACTAGCGGGGGGAACAGTGAGCAGTTCTTC. The chain carries TRBV5-1 and TRBJ2-1; 14 bases map to TRBD2. J lost 9 bases, V lost 3 bases, and 5 bases had no gene match. This CDR3 is built from 15 residues. Germline CDR1 and CDR2: SGHRS and YFSETQ.

This chain's CDR3 is CASSTPSGFTDTQYF. The CDR3 bases are TGTGCCAGCAGCACACCTAGCGGTTTCACAGATACGCAGTATTTT. This chain links TRBV5-4 with TRBJ2-3, with 7 nucleotides matching TRBD2. This CDR3 is built from 15 residues. V lost 4 bases to trimming and J lost 2 bases; unmatched junction nucleotides: 7. CDR1 and CDR2 (germline): SGHNT, YYREEE (reference sequence). Complete variable domain (other parts from reference TRBV5-4 and TRBJ2-3): ETGVTQSPTHLIKTRGQQVTLRCSSQSGHNTVSWYQQALGQGPQFIFQYYREEENGRGNFPPRFSGLQFPNYSSELNVNALELDDSALYLCASSTPSGFTDTQYFGPGTRLTVL.

The V call is TRBV2, the J call TRBJ2-1; tentative D call: TRBD2 (7 bases). Trimming removed 10 bases at V and 7 bases at J, with 23 bases between. The CDR3 length is 15 residues. Germline-derived CDR1 and CDR2 are SNHLY and FYNNEI. CDR3 in DNA: TGTGCCACCTCATTCGAAGGGGGGGGCGGAAATGAGCAGTTCTTC. Translation: CATSFEGGGGNEQFF.

The chain employs TRBV11-2 and TRBJ2-7, with a possible D match to TRBD1 (6 bases). CDR1 SGHAT and CDR2 FQNNGV come from the germline V gene. The CDR3 sequence is 15 residues long. Trimming cost V 0 bases and J 7 bases, with 16 bases left between them. CDR3 protein: CASSLDRGQSREQYF. The CDR3, as DNA: TGTGCCAGCAGCTTAGACCGAGGACAGTCTCGGGAGCAGTACTTC.

The J gene is TRBJ2-5, the V gene TRBV5-1; a possible D gene is TRBD1 (5 bases). The germline CDR1 and CDR2 sequences are SGHRS and YFSETQ. The CDR3 runs 16 residues. The germline V and J ends were trimmed by 6 bases and 2 bases, with 20 bases remaining between them. The CDR3 is CASNPGQGMGQETQYF. The CDR3 coding sequence is TGCGCCAGCAACCCTGGCCAGGGCATGGGGCAAGAGACCCAGTACTTC.

This chain links TRBV1 with TRBJ2-7; TRBD2, the table's D call, lacks a check against the DNA. TRBV1 has pseudogene status. This CDR3 contains 14 residues. In DNA form, the CDR3 reads TGCACCAGCAGCCAAGGAGGCCTTCCCTACGAGCAGTACTTC. Its protein product is CTSSQGGLPYEQYF.

This chain links TRBV3-1 (or the pseudogene TRBV3-2) with TRBJ2-4; D might be TRBD1 (5 bases). The CDR3 runs to 17 residues. The V gene lost 1 base and the J gene lost 6 bases, with 19 bases spanning the gap. CDR1 and CDR2 from the germline V gene are LGHDT and YNNKEL (reference sequence). For the CDR3, the DNA is TGTGCCAGCAGCCAAGGCCCCGGGCAGGGCATAGGAAACATTCAGTACTTC. Its protein is CASSQGPGQGIGNIQYF.

This clone has only one observation. The rearrangement uses TRBV11-2 and TRBJ2-7, with 11 bases identical to TRBD2. V lost 6 bases to trimming and J lost 6 bases; unmatched junction nucleotides: 10. The CDR3 is 15 residues long. CDR1 is SGHAT and CDR2 is FQNNGV in the germline V gene. Here the CDR3 DNA reads TGTGCCAGCAGGACAGATAGCGGGGGGGAGCTCGAGCAGTACTTC. It translates to CASRTDSGGELEQYF.

V gene TRBV28 combines with J gene TRBJ2-5, with 12 bases that match TRBD1. This CDR3 spans 17 amino acids. With 6 bases clipped from V and 4 bases from J, the junction kept 12 bases outside the gene matches. Looked up from germline, CDR1 is MDHEN and CDR2 is SYDVKM. The CDR3 reads CASSSGQGAPLGETQYF. CDR3 coding DNA: TGTGCCAGCAGCTCGGGACAGGGGGCTCCATTAGGAGAGACCCAGTACTTC. Full variable domain (remainder filled in from reference TRBV28 and TRBJ2-5): DVKVTQSSRYLVKRTGEKVFLECVQDMDHENMFWYRQDPGLGLRLIYFSYDVKMKEKGDIPEGYSVSREKKERFSLILESASTNQTSMYLCASSSGQGAPLGETQYFGPGTRLLVL.

The CDR3 DNA is TGTGCCAGCAGGTCAGGACAGGATGTTCAGCCCCAGCATTTT. Encoded protein: CASRSGQDVQPQHF. The V call is TRBV28, the J call TRBJ1-5; 7 nucleotides align to TRBD1. V dropped 6 bases and J dropped 6; count of bases not matched to a gene: 8. CDR1 is MDHEN, CDR2 SYDVKM, per germline. There are 14 residues in the CDR3.

The chain uses TRBV5-4 and TRBJ2-3, with D perhaps TRBD2 (6 bases). Germline CDR1 SGHNT, CDR2 YYREEE (reference sequence). CDR3 size: 15 residues. Trimming removed 3 bases from V and 1 base from J, with 12 bases in between. The chain's CDR3 is CASSSSVAGTDTQYF. In nucleotides, the CDR3 is TGTGCCAGCAGCTCTAGCGTAGCGGGCACAGATACGCAGTATTTT.

The sample holds one count of this clone. This sequence joins TRBV5-1 and TRBJ2-7, with D possibly TRBD1 on 6 matching bases. The CDR3 has 15 amino acids. Germline V gives CDR1 SGHRS, CDR2 YFSETQ. V was pared by 1 base and J by 5 bases, with 16 bases between. CDR3 DNA: TGCGCCAGCAGCTTGACGACAGGTCGCAGGGACGAGCAGTACTTC. It yields the protein CASSLTTGRRDEQYF.

Only a few counts were recorded for this clone. The chain couples TRBV19 to TRBJ1-2; TRBD1 matches at 7 bases. V lost 2 bases, J lost 8 bases, and 8 bases stayed unmatched. This CDR3 spans 14 amino acids. Germline CDR1 LNHDA, CDR2 SQIVND (reference sequence). This chain's CDR3 is CASSINTGTDGYTF. As DNA, the CDR3 is TGTGCCAGTAGTATAAATACGGGGACAGACGGCTACACCTTC.

V gene TRBV10-3 combines with J gene TRBJ1-1; tentative D call: TRBD1 (6 bases). CDR3 length equals 13 residues. V lost 5 bases, J lost 4 bases, and 11 bases lay in between. Per the germline V gene, CDR1 is ENHRY and CDR2 is SYGVKD. In DNA form, the CDR3 reads TGTGCCATCAGTTGGGGAGGGGGCACTGAAGCTTTCTTT. Encoded protein: CAISWGGGTEAFF.

In its sample, this clone was seen once. The chain links TRBV25-1 to TRBJ2-3; possible D gene TRBD1, 6 bases. V was trimmed by 7 bases and J by 1 base, leaving 9 bases between them. The CDR3 length is 13 residues. Germline V gene lookup returns CDR1 MGHDK and CDR2 SYGVNS. As DNA, the CDR3 is TGTGCCAGCATAGCAGGGGGCACAGATACGCAGTATTTT. Translation gives CASIAGGTDTQYF.